A single sample is the source of the 16 T cell receptor beta chains below, sequenced in a study of lung T cells in sarcoidosis with Löfgren's syndrome. TCRdb used MiXCR to reprocess the reads, holding one entry per CDR3 protein. The table has some 21,000 distinct CDR3 sequences, 21% seen once. Material: CD4+ T cells from bronchoalveolar lavage. These receptors came from a human donor with sarcoidosis (Löfgren's syndrome or another form), or a control subject (not recorded which).

This clonotype was observed many times. This sequence joins TRBV18 and TRBJ2-3; D is unclear. Germline-derived CDR1 and CDR2 are KGHSH and LQKENI. With 3 bases removed from V and 3 bases from J, the gap between germline ends came to 10 bases. CDR3 length: 14 residues. The CDR3 is CASSPFGVTDTQYF. CDR3 DNA sequence: TGTGCCAGCTCACCTTTTGGCGTTACAGATACGCAGTATTTT.

On this clonotype: This could be a read error, since a much larger clone is one nucleotide away. This sequence joins TRBV28 and TRBJ1-3, with 12 nucleotides matching TRBD1. Germline V CDR1 and CDR2: MDHEN, SYDVKM. The CDR3 has 16 amino acids. The CDR3: CANSLGDRGPGNTIYF. The CDR3, as DNA: TGTGCCAACAGTCTAGGGGACAGGGGGCCTGGAAACACCATATATTTT. Supplemented by reference TRBV28 and TRBJ1-3, the full variable domain reads DVKVTQSSRYLVKRTGEKVFLECVQDMDHENMFWYRQDPGLGLRLIYFSYDVKMKEKGDIPEGYSVSREKKERFSLILESASTNQTSMYLCANSLGDRGPGNTIYFGEGSWLTVV.

Notes on this clonotype: A single base separates this from a much larger clone, so it may be a read error. V and J are TRBV20-1 and TRBJ2-5; unclear D gene. The CDR3 runs to 15 residues. Germline V gene sequence: CDR1 DFQATT, CDR2 SNEGSKA (reference sequence). V was trimmed by 6 bases and J by 5 bases, leaving 22 bases between them. The CDR3 spells CSAYPLRPTDETQYF. CDR3 nucleotides: TGCAGTGCCTATCCGCTCCGACCTACGGATGAGACCCAGTACTTC.

As for this clonotype: A much larger clone sits a single nucleotide away, making a read error possible. The chain couples TRBV27 to TRBJ1-1; 8 bases fit TRBD1. Trimming at V came to 4 bases and at J to 4 bases, leaving 5 bases not matched to a gene. Germline-derived CDR1 and CDR2 are MNHEY and SMNVEV (reference sequence). The CDR3 runs to 14 residues. The CDR3 sequence is CASSSYRGSTEAFF. The CDR3 nucleotides are TGTGCCAGCAGTTCCTACAGGGGGAGCACTGAAGCTTTCTTT.

This clonotype counts as medium-sized (0.01 to 0.1%). The chain is built from TRBV20-1 and TRBJ2-5; 7 bases line up with TRBD1. After removal of 6 bases from V and 4 bases from J, the junction contained 8 bases not matched to a gene. The CDR3 has 13 residues. Germline V lookup: CDR1 DFQATT, CDR2 SNEGSKA (reference sequence). In nucleotides, the CDR3 is TGCAGTGCCGGGAAGGGGGCCGGAGAGACCCAGTACTTC. Its protein is CSAGKGAGETQYF.

V is TRBV4-2 and J is TRBJ1-2; 7 nucleotides align to TRBD1. V was pared by 7 bases and J by 1 base, with 6 bases of the junction left unmatched. Per the germline V gene, CDR1 is LGHNA and CDR2 is YNFKEQ. The length of the CDR3 is 14 residues. The CDR3 region has the DNA TGTGCCAGCAATAAGGACAGGTTTAACTATGGCTACACCTTC. This codes for CASNKDRFNYGYTF.

This chain uses TRBV29-1 with TRBJ2-7, with 12 bases fitting TRBD2. The germline CDR1 and CDR2 sequences are SQVTM and ANQGSEA. This CDR3 has 13 residues. V was pared by 7 bases and J by 3 bases, with 4 bases of the junction left unmatched. The CDR3 loop reads CSGLGLAGYEQYF. CDR3 DNA sequence: TGCAGCGGACTGGGACTAGCGGGCTACGAGCAGTACTTC.

By proportion, this clonotype is medium-sized. V gene TRBV20-1 combines with J gene TRBJ2-7; 10 bases are a match to TRBD1. V lost 4 bases and J lost 0; bases outside the gene matches: 6. This CDR3 comprises 15 residues. Germline V lookup: CDR1 DFQATT, CDR2 SNEGSKA (reference sequence). The CDR3 reads CSATPGQGFSYEQYF. The CDR3 DNA sequence: TGCAGTGCTACTCCGGGACAGGGGTTCTCCTACGAGCAGTACTTC.

The table lists this clonotype with many counts. The genes are TRBV24-1 and TRBJ2-1; TRBD2 agrees at 9 bases. The trim removed 1 base at V and 0 bases at J, leaving 3 bases unmatched. The V gene's germline CDR1 is KGHDR and CDR2 SFDVKD. The CDR3 totals 17 residues. The CDR3, as DNA: TGTGCCACCAGTGATTTATCTAGCGGGGCCTCCTACAATGAGCAGTTCTTC. It specifies CATSDLSSGASYNEQFF.

A few counts support this clonotype. A clone one base away is much larger, so this may be a read error. The V gene is TRBV6-6, the J gene TRBJ2-7; 8 nucleotides agree with TRBD1. Per the germline V gene, CDR1 is MNHNY and CDR2 is SVGAGI (reference sequence). This CDR3 region has 14 residues. CDR3 amino acids: CASNYSRGQHEQYF. DNA of the CDR3: TGTGCCAGCAATTACTCCAGGGGGCAACACGAGCAGTACTTC.

A word on this clonotype: A much larger clone is a single base away; this may be a read error. The J gene is TRBJ2-5, the V gene TRBV7-9; D may be TRBD1 (6 bases). Germline V gene lookup returns CDR1 SEHNR and CDR2 FQNEAQ (reference sequence). V dropped 3 bases and J dropped 5 bases, with 13 bases sitting between them. The CDR3 extends over 14 amino acids. In DNA form, the CDR3 reads TGTGCCAGCAGCTTCACCAGGGGTGACGAGACCCAGTACTTC. It yields the protein CASSFTRGDETQYF.

This clonotype was found many times. The rearrangement links TRBV20-1 to TRBJ2-7; 7 nucleotides match TRBD1. The germline CDR1 and CDR2 sequences are DFQATT and SNEGSKA (reference sequence). The CDR3 is made up of 13 amino acids. Trimming took 1 base from V and 2 from J; bases not matched to a gene: 2. The CDR3 nucleotides are TGCAGTGCTAGAGGGACAGGTCCCTACGAGCAGTACTTC. Residues: CSARGTGPYEQYF.

Many counts were recorded for this clonotype. This chain uses TRBV7-9 with TRBJ2-7, with 7 bases identical to TRBD2. V gave up 2 bases and J gave up 3 bases; unmatched junction bases: 4. Germline lookup yields CDR1 SEHNR and CDR2 FQNEAQ (reference sequence). CDR3 length equals 14 residues. The chain's CDR3 is CASSLTSVDYEQYF. The CDR3 DNA reads TGTGCCAGCAGCTTAACTAGCGTTGACTACGAGCAGTACTTC.

This clonotype was counted many times. The V gene is TRBV11-2, the J gene TRBJ2-1, with D maybe TRBD2 (6 bases). This CDR3 spans 13 amino acids. Trimming removed 3 bases at V and 7 bases at J, with 10 bases between. CDR1 and CDR2 (germline): SGHAT, FQNNGV. Here the CDR3 reads CASSFAGRNEQFF. The CDR3 DNA is TGTGCCAGCAGCTTCGCGGGAAGGAATGAGCAGTTCTTC.

The sample holds a few counts of this clonotype. The V gene is TRBV24-1, the J gene TRBJ1-2; the match to TRBD1 covers 7 bases. V gave up 7 bases and J gave up 6 bases; unmatched junction bases: 7. Germline V gene sequence: CDR1 KGHDR, CDR2 SFDVKD. The CDR3 is 13 amino acids. This CDR3 is CATSQQGRDGYTF. The CDR3 region has the DNA TGTGCCACCAGCCAACAGGGGCGGGATGGCTACACCTTC.

This clonotype was counted ten times or more. The chain couples TRBV20-1 to TRBJ2-5; D is possibly TRBD2 (7 bases). V dropped 0 bases and J dropped 4 bases, with 15 bases sitting between them. The germline CDR1 and CDR2 sequences are DFQATT and SNEGSKA (reference sequence). The CDR3 has 15 amino acids. The CDR3 loop reads CSARDPVGGGETQYF. As DNA, the CDR3 is TGCAGTGCTAGAGATCCAGTGGGAGGGGGAGAGACCCAGTACTTC.